What follows describes a single T cell receptor beta chain. What it binds is unknown. One end of the junction does not line up with germline, which may come from a read error. CDR3 size: 14 residues. CDR1 is SGHRS, CDR2 YFSETQ, per germline. This record belongs to a study of graft-versus-host responses after intestinal transplantation. Study background: Transplants given to recipients were multivisceral, liver-intestinal, or isolated intestinal.

TCRdb's copy holds only in-frame clones and misses some; the assay was immunoSEQ multiplex PCR. The sample lists under 45,000 clones; nearly 90% were seen once. Overall study findings and caveats: Association was observed between peak circulating GvH clone levels and early post-transplant HvG declines. In recipient marrow, GvH clones were found, and some appeared first in ileum or blood. Some patients had graft-donor T cell macrochimerism. In their allografts, the ratios of graft-versus-host to host-versus-graft T cell clones were high.

Sequenced material: PBMCs, taken roughly 270 days after transplant. This chain joins TRBV5-1 and TRBJ1-2, with TRBD1 as a possible D gene (5 bases). The TCR sequence derives from a human patient who received an intestinal transplant, so some T cells may come from the graft donor. The CDR3 DNA reads as TGTGCCAGCAGCTTGGGCTCTGGGGCAGGTGGCTACACCTTC. This gives the protein CASSLGSGAGGYTF.